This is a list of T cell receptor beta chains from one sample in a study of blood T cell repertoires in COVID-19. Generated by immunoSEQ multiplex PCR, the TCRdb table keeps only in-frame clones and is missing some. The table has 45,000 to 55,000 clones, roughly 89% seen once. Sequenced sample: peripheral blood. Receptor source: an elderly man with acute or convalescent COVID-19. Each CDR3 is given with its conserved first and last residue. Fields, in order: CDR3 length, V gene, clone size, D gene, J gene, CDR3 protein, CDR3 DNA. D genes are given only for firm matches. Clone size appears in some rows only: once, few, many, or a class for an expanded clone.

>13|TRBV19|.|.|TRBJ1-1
CASSTQMNTEAFF
TGTGCCAGTAGTACCCAAATGAACACTGAAGCTTTCTTT
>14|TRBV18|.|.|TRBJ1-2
CASSPGQGQYGYTF
TGTGCCAGCTCACCAGGGCAGGGCCAGTATGGCTACACCTTC
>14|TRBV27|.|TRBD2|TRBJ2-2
CASSWTSVTGELFF
TGTGCCAGCAGTTGGACTAGCGTCACCGGGGAGCTGTTTTTT
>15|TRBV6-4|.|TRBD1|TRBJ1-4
CASSEQGQGAEKLFF
TGTGCCAGCAGTGAACAGGGACAGGGGGCCGAAAAACTGTTTTTT
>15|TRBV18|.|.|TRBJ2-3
CASSPGQRSTDTQYF
TGTGCCAGCTCACCAGGACAGAGGAGCACAGATACGCAGTATTTT
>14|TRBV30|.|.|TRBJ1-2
CAWSDGGPGYGYTF
TGTGCCTGGAGTGACGGAGGGCCGGGCTATGGCTACACCTTC
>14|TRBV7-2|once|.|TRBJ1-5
CASSLTGPPNPQHF
TGTGCCAGCAGCTTAACGGGTCCCCCTAATCCCCAGCATTTT
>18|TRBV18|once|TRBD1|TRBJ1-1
CASSSASHQGGLGTEAFF
TGTGCCAGCTCATCCGCATCTCATCAGGGGGGCCTGGGCACTGAAGCTTTCTTT
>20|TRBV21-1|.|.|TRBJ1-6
CASSKGPGQGARWHNSPLHF
TGTGCCAGCAGCAAAGGTCCGGGACAGGGGGCCCGATGGCATAATTCACCCCTCCACTTT
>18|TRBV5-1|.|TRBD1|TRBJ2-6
CASSFPGQGGSGANVLTF
TGCGCCAGCAGCTTCCCGGGACAGGGGGGCTCTGGGGCCAACGTCCTGACTTTC
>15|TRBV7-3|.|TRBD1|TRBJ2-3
CASSRGQGRTDTQYF
TGTGCCAGCAGCCGAGGACAGGGGCGCACAGATACGCAGTATTTT
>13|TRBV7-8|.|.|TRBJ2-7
CASSLAGYYEQYF
TGTGCCAGCAGCTTGGCAGGGTACTACGAGCAGTACTTC
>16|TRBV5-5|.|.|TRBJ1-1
CASSLDQGPMNTEAFF
TGTGCCAGCAGCTTGGATCAGGGGCCCATGAACACTGAAGCTTTCTTT
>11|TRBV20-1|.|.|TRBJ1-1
CSARPQQKAFF
TGCAGTGCTAGACCACAGCAGAAGGCTTTCTTT
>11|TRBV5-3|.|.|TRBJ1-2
CARSPNYGYTF
TGTGCCAGAAGCCCGAACTATGGCTACACCTTC
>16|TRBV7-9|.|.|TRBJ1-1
CASSPAGGASDTEAFF
TGTGCCAGCAGCCCGGCCGGGGGGGCGAGTGACACTGAAGCTTTCTTT
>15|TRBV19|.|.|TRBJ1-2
CASSMNAGLDYGYTF
TGTGCCAGTAGTATGAATGCGGGATTGGACTATGGCTACACCTTC
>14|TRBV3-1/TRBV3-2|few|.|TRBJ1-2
CASSQGTTRKGYTF
TGTGCCAGCAGCCAAGGGACAACCAGGAAAGGCTACACCTTC
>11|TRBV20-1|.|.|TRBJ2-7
CSATQGYEQYF
TGCAGTGCGACACAGGGCTACGAGCAGTACTTC
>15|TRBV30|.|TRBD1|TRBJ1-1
CAWSVWTGVGTEAFF
TGTGCCTGGAGTGTATGGACAGGGGTTGGCACTGAAGCTTTCTTT
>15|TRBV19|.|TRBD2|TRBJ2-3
CASTRRGASTDTQYF
TGTGCCAGTACCCGGCGGGGGGCTAGTACAGATACGCAGTATTTT
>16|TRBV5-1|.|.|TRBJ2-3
CASSPPRDIIDTTQYF
TGCGCCAGCAGCCCTCCCCGGGACATAATAGATACAACGCAGTATTTT
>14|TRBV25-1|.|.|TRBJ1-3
CASSDRVNGNTIYF
TGTGCCAGCAGTGACAGGGTTAATGGAAACACCATATATTTT
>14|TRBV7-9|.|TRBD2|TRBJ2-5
CASSAGLAEETQYF
TGTGCCAGCAGCGCTGGGCTAGCGGAAGAGACCCAGTACTTC
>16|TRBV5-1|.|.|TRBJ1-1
CASSSSPGSPQLGAFF
TGCGCCAGCAGCTCTTCACCCGGGAGCCCCCAATTGGGGGCTTTCTTT
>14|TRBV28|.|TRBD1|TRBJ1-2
CASRKTGGFYGYTF
TGTGCCAGCAGGAAGACAGGGGGTTTTTATGGCTACACCTTC
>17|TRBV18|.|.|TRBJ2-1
CASSPPPGALLSHEQFF
TGTGCCAGCTCACCTCCTCCCGGAGCTCTCCTTAGCCATGAGCAGTTCTTC
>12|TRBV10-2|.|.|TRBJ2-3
CASSEGVQGQYF
TGCGCCAGCAGTGAGGGGGTCCAGGGGCAGTATTTT
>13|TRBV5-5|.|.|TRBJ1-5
CASSLRGDQPQHF
TGTGCCAGCAGCTTGCGGGGGGACCAGCCCCAGCATTTT
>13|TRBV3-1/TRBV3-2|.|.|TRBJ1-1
CASIRGTGGEAFF
TGTGCCAGCATCCGAGGAACGGGGGGAGAAGCTTTCTTT
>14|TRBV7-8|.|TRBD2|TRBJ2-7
CASSLGTRAREQYF
TGTGCCAGCAGCTTAGGGACTAGGGCAAGGGAGCAGTACTTC
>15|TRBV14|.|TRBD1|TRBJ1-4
CASSQGDRGFEKLFF
TGTGCCAGCAGCCAGGGTGACAGGGGTTTTGAAAAACTGTTTTTT
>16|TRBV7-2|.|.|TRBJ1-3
CASSSGSPASGNTIYF
TGTGCCAGCAGCTCGGGTTCCCCGGCCTCTGGAAACACCATATATTTT
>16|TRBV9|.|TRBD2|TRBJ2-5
CASSPREGAGEETQYF
TGTGCCAGCAGCCCGAGGGAGGGAGCGGGTGAAGAGACCCAGTACTTC
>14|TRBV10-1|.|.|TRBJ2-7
CASSESRTPYEQYF
TGCGCCAGCAGTGAGTCGAGAACTCCCTACGAGCAGTACTTC
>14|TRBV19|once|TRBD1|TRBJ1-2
CASSLGQGTQHYTF
TGTGCCAGTAGTTTGGGACAGGGGACGCAACACTACACCTTC
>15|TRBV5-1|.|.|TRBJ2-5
CASSPAGDREETQYF
TGCGCCAGCAGCCCGGCCGGCGACCGGGAAGAGACCCAGTACTTC
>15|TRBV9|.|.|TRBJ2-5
CASSADRDSGETQYF
TGTGCCAGCAGCGCGGATCGGGACTCAGGAGAGACCCAGTACTTC
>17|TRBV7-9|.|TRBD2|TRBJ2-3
CASSPALGGGITDTQYF
TGTGCCAGCAGCCCGGCGTTAGGCGGGGGAATCACAGATACGCAGTATTTT
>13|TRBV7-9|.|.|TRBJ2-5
CASSLEVRGTQYF
TGTGCCAGCAGCTTAGAAGTAAGAGGGACCCAGTACTTC
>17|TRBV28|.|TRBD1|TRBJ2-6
CASLGRDRGTGANVLTF
TGTGCCAGCTTGGGTCGGGACAGGGGAACTGGGGCCAACGTCCTGACTTTC
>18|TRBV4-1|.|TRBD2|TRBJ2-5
CASSQGLAGGPDRETQYF
TGCGCCAGCAGCCAAGGGCTAGCGGGGGGCCCCGACCGAGAGACCCAGTACTTC
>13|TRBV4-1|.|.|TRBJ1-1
CASSHTGRTEAFF
TGCGCCAGCAGCCACACAGGGCGGACTGAAGCTTTCTTT
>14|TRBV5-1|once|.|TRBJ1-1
CASSFGPRETEAFF
TGCGCCAGCAGCTTTGGTCCCCGGGAGACTGAAGCTTTCTTT
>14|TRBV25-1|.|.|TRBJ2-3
CASSPGTLTDTQYF
TGTGCCAGCAGTCCCGGGACTCTCACAGATACGCAGTATTTT
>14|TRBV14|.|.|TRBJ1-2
CASSQEGVIYGYTF
TGTGCCAGCAGCCAAGAGGGAGTAATCTATGGCTACACCTTC
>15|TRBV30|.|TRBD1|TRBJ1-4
CAWSILGQLGEKLFF
TGTGCCTGGTCCATACTGGGACAGTTGGGCGAAAAACTGTTTTTT
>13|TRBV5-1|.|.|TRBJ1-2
CASSQREGYGYTF
TGCGCCAGCAGCCAGCGGGAGGGCTATGGCTACACCTTC
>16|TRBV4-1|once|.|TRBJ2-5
CASTRGGRGLEETQYF
TGCGCCAGCACCCGCGGGGGCAGGGGGCTTGAGGAGACCCAGTACTTC
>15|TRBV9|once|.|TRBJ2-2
CASSVGQGGTGELFF
TGTGCCAGCAGCGTAGGGCAGGGGGGCACCGGGGAGCTGTTTTTT